The clone carrying this T cell receptor (beta chain) was detected only a few times. V shed 5 bases and J shed 5 bases, with 12 bases lying between them. CDR1 and CDR2 from the germline V gene are LNHNV and YYDKDF (reference sequence). This CDR3 has 13 amino acids. This sample's time point: patch test 1, 2 weeks after DPC sensitization. Treatment reported: therapeutic diphenylcyclopropenone sensitization with weekly scalp DPC. TCRdb re-derived calls from the RACE reads in MiXCR, one entry per CDR3 protein. The repertoire holds 150,000 to 200,000 distinct CDR3 sequences, about 15% seen once, with approximately 1.5% in the top ten. These data are taken from a study of human T cells and chemical hapten exposure. Study-wide context: It was small differences in pooled library volume that mainly caused per-sample TCR yields to vary.

V and J are TRBV15 and TRBJ2-5, with D perhaps being TRBD1 or TRBD2 (5 bases each). The source material was whole blood, sampled in connection with sensitization to the hapten diphenylcyclopropenone (DPC). This receptor was identified in a woman aged 25 to 39 with alopecia areata. Some clones in this sample may be carry-over from other donors' samples. The CDR3 nucleotides are TGTGCCACCAGCCGAGGGGCGGCGGAGACCCAGTACTTC. This encodes CATSRGAAETQYF. The entire variable domain, with the rest obtained from reference TRBV15 and TRBJ2-5, is as follows: DAMVIQNPRYQVTQFGKPVTLSCSQTLNHNVMYWYQQKSSQAPKLLFHYYDKDFNNEADTPDNFQSRRPNTSFCFLDIRSPGLGDTAMYLCATSRGAAETQYFGPGTRLLVL.